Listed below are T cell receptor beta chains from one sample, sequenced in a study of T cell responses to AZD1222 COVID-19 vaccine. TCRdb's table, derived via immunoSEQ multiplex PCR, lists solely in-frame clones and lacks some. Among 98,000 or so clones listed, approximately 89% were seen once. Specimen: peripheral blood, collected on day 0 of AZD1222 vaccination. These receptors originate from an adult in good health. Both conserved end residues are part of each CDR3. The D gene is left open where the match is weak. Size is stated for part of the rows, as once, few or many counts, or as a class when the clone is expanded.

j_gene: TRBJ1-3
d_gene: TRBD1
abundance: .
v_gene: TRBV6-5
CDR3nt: TGTGCCAGCAGTTACACAGGGGGAGGAAACACCATATATTTT
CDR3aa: CASSYTGGGNTIYF

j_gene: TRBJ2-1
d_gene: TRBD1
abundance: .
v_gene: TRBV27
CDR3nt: TGTGCCAGCACCGAGGGACAGTTTCACAATGAGCAGTTCTTC
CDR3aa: CASTEGQFHNEQFF

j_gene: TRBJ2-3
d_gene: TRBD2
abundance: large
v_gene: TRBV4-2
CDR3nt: TGTGCCAGCAGCCAAGAGAGCGGGGGGGGCACAGATACGCAGTATTTT
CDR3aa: CASSQESGGGTDTQYF

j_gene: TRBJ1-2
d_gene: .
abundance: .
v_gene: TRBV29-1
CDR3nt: TGCAGCGTTGAAGCCCAGCCCTATGGCTACACCTTC
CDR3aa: CSVEAQPYGYTF

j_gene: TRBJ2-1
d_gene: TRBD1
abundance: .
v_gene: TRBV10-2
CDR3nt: TGCGCCAGCAGTTTCACCGGGACAGCCTACAATGAGCAGTTCTTC
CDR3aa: CASSFTGTAYNEQFF

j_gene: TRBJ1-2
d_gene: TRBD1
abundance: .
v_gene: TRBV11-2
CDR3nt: TGTGCCAGCAGCTTCGGACAGGGAGCCTACACCTTC
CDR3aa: CASSFGQGAYTF

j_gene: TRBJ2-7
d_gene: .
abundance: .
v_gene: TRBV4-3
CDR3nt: TGCGCCAGCAGCCAAGTATTCGCCGCCTCAATGAACTACTACGAGCAGTACTTC
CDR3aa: CASSQVFAASMNYYEQYF

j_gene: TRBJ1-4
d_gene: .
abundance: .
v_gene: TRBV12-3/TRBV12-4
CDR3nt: TGTGCCAGTCGACGGTTTAATGAAAAACTGTTTTTT
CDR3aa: CASRRFNEKLFF

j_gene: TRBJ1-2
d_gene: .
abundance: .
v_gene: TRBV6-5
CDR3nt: TGTGCCAGCAGGGGTGGGGGAGGCTACACCTTC
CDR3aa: CASRGGGGYTF

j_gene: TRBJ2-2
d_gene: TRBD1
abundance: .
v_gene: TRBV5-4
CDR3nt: TGTGCCAGCAAGGGACAGGTGAACACCGGGGAGCTGTTTTTT
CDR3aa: CASKGQVNTGELFF

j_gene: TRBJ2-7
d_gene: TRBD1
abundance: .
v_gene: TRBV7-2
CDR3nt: TGTGCCAGCAGCTTAGCCCGACAGGGCTACGAGCAGTACTTC
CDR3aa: CASSLARQGYEQYF

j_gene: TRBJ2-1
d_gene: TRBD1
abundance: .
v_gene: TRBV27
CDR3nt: TGTGCCAGCAGTTTATACGGGACAGCCTCCTACAATGAGCAGTTCTTC
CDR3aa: CASSLYGTASYNEQFF

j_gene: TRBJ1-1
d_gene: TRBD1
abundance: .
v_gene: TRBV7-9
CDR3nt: TGTGCCAGCAGCTCCTTCTCCAGGGGGGAGAACACTGAAGCTTTCTTT
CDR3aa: CASSSFSRGENTEAFF

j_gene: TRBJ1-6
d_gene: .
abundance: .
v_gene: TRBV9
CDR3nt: TGTGCCAGCAGCGTAGCCTTACATTCACCCCTCCACTTT
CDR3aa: CASSVALHSPLHF

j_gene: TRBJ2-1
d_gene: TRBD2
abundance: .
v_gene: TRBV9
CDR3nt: TGTGCCAGCAGCGTACTTACTAGCGGGAATGAGCAGTTCTTC
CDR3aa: CASSVLTSGNEQFF

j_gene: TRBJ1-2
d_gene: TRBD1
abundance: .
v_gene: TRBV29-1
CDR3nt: TGCAGCGTTGAAGGTGCCGGGACAGGGTTAGGTGGCTACACCTTC
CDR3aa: CSVEGAGTGLGGYTF

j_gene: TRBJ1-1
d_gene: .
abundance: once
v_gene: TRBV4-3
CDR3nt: TGCGCCAGCAGCCAAGAGTCCCATCTTGCAGGGGCGAACACTGAAGCTTTCTTT
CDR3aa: CASSQESHLAGANTEAFF

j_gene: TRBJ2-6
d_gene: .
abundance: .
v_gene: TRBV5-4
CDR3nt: TGTGCCAGCAGCCTTCCCCTGGGTAGGGGTTCAGGGGCCAACGTCCTGACTTTC
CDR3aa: CASSLPLGRGSGANVLTF

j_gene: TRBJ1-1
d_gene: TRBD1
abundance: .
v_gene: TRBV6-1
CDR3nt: TGTGCCAGCAGTGAAATGTACAGGGGAGGTGAAGCTTTCTTT
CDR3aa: CASSEMYRGGEAFF

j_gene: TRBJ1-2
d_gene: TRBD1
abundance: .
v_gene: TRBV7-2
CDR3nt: TGTGCCAGCAGCTCGGGACAGCGATACTATGGCTACACCTTC
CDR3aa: CASSSGQRYYGYTF

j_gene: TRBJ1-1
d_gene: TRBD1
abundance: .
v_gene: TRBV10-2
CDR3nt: TGCGCCAGCAGTCCCGACAGGGATGGTTGGCGAACTGAAGCTTTCTTT
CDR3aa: CASSPDRDGWRTEAFF

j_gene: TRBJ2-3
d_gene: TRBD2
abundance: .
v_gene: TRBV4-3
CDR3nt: TGCGCCAGCAGCCAAGAGCCGCGGGGGGGCCTTACAGATACGCAGTATTTT
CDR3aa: CASSQEPRGGLTDTQYF

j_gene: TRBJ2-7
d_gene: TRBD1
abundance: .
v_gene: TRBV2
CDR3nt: TGTGCCAGCGGGGGACAGAACTACGAGCAGTACTTC
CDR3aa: CASGGQNYEQYF

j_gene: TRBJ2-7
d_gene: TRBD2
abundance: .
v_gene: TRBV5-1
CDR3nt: TGCGCCAGCAGCCCTACCAGCGGGATTAGCTCCTACGAGCAGTACTTC
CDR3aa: CASSPTSGISSYEQYF

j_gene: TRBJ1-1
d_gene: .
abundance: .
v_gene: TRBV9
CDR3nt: TGTGCCAGCAGCGCAGGGCCCAACACTGAAGCTTTCTTT
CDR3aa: CASSAGPNTEAFF

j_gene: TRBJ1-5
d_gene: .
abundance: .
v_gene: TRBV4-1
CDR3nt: TGCGCCAGCAGCCAAGAGGGCAGGGGCGGCAATCAGCCCCAGCATTTT
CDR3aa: CASSQEGRGGNQPQHF

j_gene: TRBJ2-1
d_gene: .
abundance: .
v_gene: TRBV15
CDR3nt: TGTGCCACCAGCGGAGATCGAGCTAGGGGCTCCTACAATGAGCAGTTCTTC
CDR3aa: CATSGDRARGSYNEQFF

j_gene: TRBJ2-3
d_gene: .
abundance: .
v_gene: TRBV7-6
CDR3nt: TGTGCCAGCAGCTTAGCCCCGCAGGGGCGAAGTACAGATACGCAGTATTTT
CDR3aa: CASSLAPQGRSTDTQYF

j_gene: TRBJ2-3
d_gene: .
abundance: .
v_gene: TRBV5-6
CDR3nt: TGTGCCAGCAGCCGCGTACCTACAGATACGCAGTATTTT
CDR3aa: CASSRVPTDTQYF

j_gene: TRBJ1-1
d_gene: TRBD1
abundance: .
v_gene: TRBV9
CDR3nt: TGTGCCAGCAGCTTAGGGGGCGTGGGGAGGAACACTGAAGCTTTCTTT
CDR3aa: CASSLGGVGRNTEAFF

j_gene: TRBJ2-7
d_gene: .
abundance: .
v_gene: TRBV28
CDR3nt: TGTGCCAGCACCACCCCGGGATGGTCCTACGAGCAGTACTTC
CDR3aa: CASTTPGWSYEQYF

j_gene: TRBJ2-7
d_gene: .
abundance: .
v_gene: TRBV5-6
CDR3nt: TGTGCCAGCAGCTTGGTGGGCAGGGCCTACGAGCAGTACTTC
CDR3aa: CASSLVGRAYEQYF

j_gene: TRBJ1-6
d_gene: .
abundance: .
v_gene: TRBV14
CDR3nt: TGTGCCAGCAGCCTAGGAGCCCCTACAAATAATTCACCCCTCCACTTT
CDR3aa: CASSLGAPTNNSPLHF

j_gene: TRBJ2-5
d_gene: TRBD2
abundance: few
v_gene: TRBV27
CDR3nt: TGTGCCAGCAGGCCGTCGGTAGCGGGGGCCCTAGAGACCCAGTACTTC
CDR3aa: CASRPSVAGALETQYF

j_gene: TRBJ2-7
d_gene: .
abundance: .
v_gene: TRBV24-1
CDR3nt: TGTGCCACCAGTGAGACAGGCACCTACGAGCAGTACTTC
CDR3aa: CATSETGTYEQYF

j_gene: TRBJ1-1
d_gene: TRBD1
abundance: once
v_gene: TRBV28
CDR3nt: TGTGCCAGCAGTGTGACAGGGGCGGGAACTGAAGCTTTCTTT
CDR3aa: CASSVTGAGTEAFF

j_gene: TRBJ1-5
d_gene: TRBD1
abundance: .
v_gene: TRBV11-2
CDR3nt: TGTGCCAGCAGCTCGACAGGGAATCAGCCCCAGCATTTT
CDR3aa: CASSSTGNQPQHF